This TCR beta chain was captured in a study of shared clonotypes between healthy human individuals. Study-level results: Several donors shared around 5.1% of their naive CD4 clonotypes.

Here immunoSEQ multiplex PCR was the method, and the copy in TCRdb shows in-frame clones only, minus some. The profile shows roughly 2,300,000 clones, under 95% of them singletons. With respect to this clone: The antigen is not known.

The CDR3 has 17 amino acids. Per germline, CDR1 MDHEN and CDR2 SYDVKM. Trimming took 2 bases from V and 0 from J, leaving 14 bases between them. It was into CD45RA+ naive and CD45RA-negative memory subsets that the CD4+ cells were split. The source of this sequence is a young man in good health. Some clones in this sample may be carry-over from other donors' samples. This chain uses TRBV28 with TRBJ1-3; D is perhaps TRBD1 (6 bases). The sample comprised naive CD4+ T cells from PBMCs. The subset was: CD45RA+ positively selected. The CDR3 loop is CASSLVDRTSSGNTIYF. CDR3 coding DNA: TGTGCCAGCAGTTTAGTGGACAGAACGAGCTCTGGAAACACCATATATTTT.